Presented here are 17 T cell receptor beta chains from one specimen sequenced in a study of CD8+CD57+ T cells in acquired aplastic anemia. Whoever was chosen for sequencing had shown CD8+CD57+ cell expansion by flow cytometry. The template used for profiling TCR beta VDJ and CDR3 was genomic DNA. TCRdb processed the reads anew with MiXCR; each CDR3 protein has one entry. The repertoire consists of 200,000 to 250,000 distinct CDR3 sequences, with less than 75% occurring once and the leading ten covering around three fifths. The source material was sorted CD4+, CD8+, or CD8+CD57+ T cells (not recorded which) from PBMCs. These receptors all stem from a human donor with aplastic anemia.

V usage is TRBV7-2 and J usage is TRBJ2-3, with 12 positions matching TRBD2. V dropped 5 bases and J dropped 4; count of bases not matched to a gene: 7. The CDR3 extends over 16 amino acids. Germline CDR1 and CDR2: SGHTA and FQGNSA. The CDR3 sequence: CASSAPLAGGPDTQYF. CDR3 nucleotide sequence: TGTGCCAGCAGCGCTCCACTAGCGGGAGGCCCAGATACGCAGTATTTT.

This clonotype was found many times. The chain joins TRBV5-1 to TRBJ2-6; no definite D call. The length of the CDR3 is 18 residues. The V end lost 4 bases, the J end lost 0 bases, and 17 bases lay between the germline ends. Germline values: CDR1 SGHRS, CDR2 YFSETQ. DNA for the CDR3: TGCGCCAGCAGCCCGGTGTTGGCCACCAGCTCTGGGGCCAACGTCCTGACTTTC. Translation: CASSPVLATSSGANVLTF.

The genes are TRBV20-1 and TRBJ1-6, with D possibly TRBD1 on 5 matching bases. The CDR3 spans 16 residues. Germline assignment: CDR1 DFQATT and CDR2 SNEGSKA (reference sequence). Between the trimmed V and J ends, which lost 0 bases and 0 bases, there was a span of 9 bases. The CDR3 sequence is CSARDLGTSYNSPLHF. The CDR3 bases are TGCAGTGCTAGAGATCTCGGGACCTCCTATAATTCACCCCTCCACTTT.

The chain uses TRBV14 and TRBJ2-1, with D perhaps TRBD1 (6 bases). The tail of the sequence fits TRBJ2-7 better, so the J call may be wrong. The germline gives CDR1 SGHDN, CDR2 FVKESK. CDR3 length equals 14 residues. The CDR3 loop reads CASSAWTVSYEQYF. DNA for the CDR3: TGTGCCAGCAGCGCTTGGACAGTATCCTACGAGCAGTACTTC.

The chain couples TRBV24-1 to TRBJ2-3; D is ambiguous. V was shortened by 4 bases and J by 1 base, with 14 bases between the two germline ends. Germline V gene data show CDR1 as KGHDR and CDR2 as SFDVKD. The CDR3 extends over 16 amino acids. CDR3 in amino acids: CATSDPGPDGTDTQYF. CDR3 in DNA: TGTGCCACCAGTGACCCCGGGCCCGATGGCACAGATACGCAGTATTTT.

This clonotype was recorded at least ten times. The chain employs TRBV5-8 and TRBJ2-1, with a tentative D call TRBD1 (6 bases). This CDR3 comprises 14 residues. Trimming removed 3 bases at V and 8 bases at J, with 15 bases between. CDR1 SGHTS and CDR2 YDEGEE come from the germline V gene. The CDR3 loop reads CASSWDNRGDEQFF. The CDR3 DNA is TGTGCCAGCAGCTGGGACAATCGTGGGGATGAGCAGTTCTTC.

The rearrangement joins TRBV20-1 to TRBJ2-3; 9 bases match TRBD2. There are 14 residues in the CDR3. After removal of 6 bases from V and 0 bases from J, the junction contained 4 bases not matched to a gene. The germline V gene encodes CDR1 DFQATT and CDR2 SNEGSKA (reference sequence). CDR3 sequence reads: CSALGLASTDTQYF. DNA of the CDR3: TGCAGTGCGCTGGGACTAGCTAGCACAGATACGCAGTATTTT.

The genes are TRBV20-1 and TRBJ1-2; D unresolved. Trimming left V 3 bases short and J 1 base short, with 6 bases between. Germline V lookup: CDR1 DFQATT, CDR2 SNEGSKA (reference sequence). This CDR3 region has 12 residues. The CDR3 is CSASSVNYGYTF. Here the CDR3 DNA reads TGCAGTGCTAGTTCGGTTAACTATGGCTACACCTTC.

This clonotype turned up a few times. The V gene is TRBV7-6, the J gene TRBJ1-2; 10 bases agree with TRBD1. This CDR3 region has 15 residues. In germline, CDR1 is SGHVS, CDR2 FNYEAQ. V lost 1 base, J lost 6 bases, and 5 bases stayed unmatched. The CDR3 here is CASSLGMGQGHGYTF. CDR3 nucleotides: TGTGCCAGCAGCTTAGGAATGGGACAGGGGCATGGCTACACCTTC.

The chain combines TRBV10-3 with TRBJ2-3; perhaps D is TRBD1 or TRBD2 (5 bases each). CDR1 and CDR2 (germline): ENHRY, SYGVKD. The V end lost 5 bases, the J end lost 3 bases, and 18 bases lay between the germline ends. The CDR3 runs 16 residues. As DNA, the CDR3 is TGTGCCATCAGTCTGGCCCGGGGCGACACTACAGATACGCAGTATTTT. It translates to CAISLARGDTTDTQYF.

This clonotype was seen many times. This chain uses TRBV2 with TRBJ1-2; 9 positions agree with TRBD1. This CDR3 is 17 amino acids long. The V segment lost 5 bases and the J segment 2 bases; nucleotides outside the gene matches: 12. Germline V gene sequence: CDR1 SNHLY, CDR2 FYNNEI. This CDR3 is CASSYTGQGGINYGYTF. The CDR3 DNA reads as TGTGCCAGCAGTTATACGGGACAGGGTGGTATAAACTATGGCTACACCTTC.

This clonotype was seen only a few times. V gene TRBV18 combines with J gene TRBJ2-3; either TRBD1 or TRBD2 may fit D (5 bases each). This CDR3 contains 17 residues. Germline assignment: CDR1 KGHSH and CDR2 LQKENI. The V gene lost 7 bases and the J gene lost 2 bases, with 22 bases spanning the gap. The CDR3 protein is CASLLTGRADLTDTQYF. DNA for the CDR3: TGTGCCAGCTTACTCACGGGGCGGGCGGACCTCACAGATACGCAGTATTTT.

This chain connects TRBV2 to TRBJ2-5; 16 bases line up with TRBD2. V was clipped by 7 bases and J by 5 bases; unmatched bases: 13. The CDR3 loop spans 18 amino acids. Germline lookup yields CDR1 SNHLY and CDR2 FYNNEI. CDR3: CASTAGTSGRDIGETQYF. As DNA, the CDR3 is TGTGCCAGCACCGCCGGGACTAGCGGGAGGGACATAGGGGAGACCCAGTACTTC.

This clonotype has only one observation. The chain recombines TRBV9 with TRBJ2-3; 9 bases fit TRBD2. V lost 2 bases and J lost 2; bases outside the gene matches: 9. Germline assignment: CDR1 SGDLS and CDR2 YYNGEE. The CDR3 is made up of 17 amino acids. For the CDR3, the DNA is TGTGCCAGCAGCGTTTCCGGGACTAGCATATACACAGATACGCAGTATTTT. The encoded protein is CASSVSGTSIYTDTQYF. Filled out from reference TRBV9 and TRBJ2-3, the complete variable domain reads DSGVTQTPKHLITATGQRVTLRCSPRSGDLSVYWYQQSLDQGLQFLIQYYNGEERAKGNILERFSAQQFPDLHSELNLSSLELGDSALYFCASSVSGTSIYTDTQYFGPGTRLTVL.

The CDR3 coding sequence is TGTGCCAGTGCCAGAGATCAATCCCTCTACAATGAGCAGTTCTTC. Its protein is CASARDQSLYNEQFF. J is TRBJ2-1 and V is TRBV7-9; D is ambiguous. Trimming pared 9 bases from V and 3 bases from J, leaving 18 bases between. The CDR3 runs to 15 residues. Germline values: CDR1 SEHNR, CDR2 FQNEAQ (reference sequence).

The chain uses TRBV7-9 and TRBJ2-7; 9 positions match TRBD1. The CDR3 consists of 14 residues. V was pared by 5 bases and J by 6 bases, with 8 bases of the junction left unmatched. Germline V lookup: CDR1 SEHNR, CDR2 FQNEAQ (reference sequence). CDR3 bases: TGTGCCAGCAGCACCGGGACAGGGTTTTCCGAGCAGTACTTC. Translated, it gives CASSTGTGFSEQYF. Based on the CDR3 plus reference TRBV7-9 and TRBJ2-7, the full variable domain is DTGVSQNPRHKITKRGQNVTFRCDPISEHNRLYWYRQTLGQGPEFLTYFQNEAQLEKSRLLSDRFSAERPKGSFSTLEIQRTEQGDSAMYLCASSTGTGFSEQYFGPGTRLTVT.

The J gene is TRBJ2-1, the V gene TRBV20-1; tentative D call: TRBD2 (5 bases). The V end was cut by 3 bases, the J end by 1 base, with 10 bases between. Germline V gene sequence: CDR1 DFQATT, CDR2 SNEGSKA (reference sequence). CDR3 length: 14 amino acids. CDR3 region: CSASGERSYNEQFF. In DNA, the CDR3 is TGCAGTGCTAGCGGGGAGAGATCCTACAATGAGCAGTTCTTC.